This is a list of T cell receptor beta chains from one sample in a study of blood T cell repertoires in COVID-19. Measured with immunoSEQ multiplex PCR; TCRdb has only the in-frame clones, and not every one. The table records about 86,000 clones, under 85% of them present only once. Sequenced sample: peripheral blood. These receptors were taken from a man between 70 and 80 years old with acute or convalescent COVID-19. Both conserved end residues are part of each CDR3. The order of the fields is D gene, V gene, J gene, clone size, CDR3 DNA, CDR3 protein. A D gene is named only where the DNA matches it firmly. Clone size is shown for a subset of rows, as once, few, many or a class of expanded clone.

D gene: -; V gene: TRBV2; J gene: TRBJ2-4; clone size: few; CDR3 DNA: TGTGCCAGCAGTGAACGCGTATCCGGCATTCAGTACTTC; CDR3 protein: CASSERVSGIQYF
D gene: -; V gene: TRBV12-3/TRBV12-4; J gene: TRBJ1-4; clone size: few; CDR3 DNA: TGTGCCAGCAGTTTCCAGTCTAATGAAAAACTGTTTTTT; CDR3 protein: CASSFQSNEKLFF
D gene: TRBD2; V gene: TRBV28; J gene: TRBJ2-3; clone size: few; CDR3 DNA: TGTGCCAGCAGTCTTACTAGCGGGGGGTCTAGCACAGATACGCAGTATTTT; CDR3 protein: CASSLTSGGSSTDTQYF
D gene: -; V gene: TRBV5-4; J gene: TRBJ2-1; clone size: -; CDR3 DNA: TGTGCCAGCAGCCAGGGAGGTCTTAGGCAGTTCTTC; CDR3 protein: CASSQGGLRQFF
D gene: -; V gene: TRBV7-8; J gene: TRBJ2-1; clone size: -; CDR3 DNA: TGTGCCAGCAGCTCCCGGGAGAGCTCCTACAATGAGCAGTTCTTC; CDR3 protein: CASSSRESSYNEQFF
D gene: -; V gene: TRBV12-3/TRBV12-4; J gene: TRBJ2-3; clone size: -; CDR3 DNA: TGTGCCACCGGGGACACAGATACGCAGTATTTT; CDR3 protein: CATGDTDTQYF
D gene: TRBD2; V gene: TRBV9; J gene: TRBJ2-1; clone size: few; CDR3 DNA: TGTGCCAGCAGCGTAGAGGCTAGCGGTGAGCAGTTCTTC; CDR3 protein: CASSVEASGEQFF
D gene: TRBD1; V gene: TRBV19; J gene: TRBJ2-2; clone size: -; CDR3 DNA: TGTGCCAGTAGTTCGGGACAGGGGGCGAACACCGGGGAGCTGTTTTTT; CDR3 protein: CASSSGQGANTGELFF
D gene: -; V gene: TRBV2; J gene: TRBJ1-4; clone size: -; CDR3 DNA: TGTGCCAGCAGTTCCCAGAGGAATGGCGGGGAAAAACTGTTTTTT; CDR3 protein: CASSSQRNGGEKLFF
D gene: -; V gene: TRBV3-1/TRBV3-2; J gene: TRBJ2-1; clone size: -; CDR3 DNA: TGTGCCAGCAGCCCCTGGGGGGGCGAAATTGATCGTGAGCAGTTCTTC; CDR3 protein: CASSPWGGEIDREQFF
D gene: -; V gene: TRBV6-5; J gene: TRBJ1-1; clone size: -; CDR3 DNA: TGTGCCGTTTTTCGGGGAAAAGGGACTGAAGCTTTCTTT; CDR3 protein: CAVFRGKGTEAFF
D gene: -; V gene: TRBV4-1; J gene: TRBJ1-2; clone size: -; CDR3 DNA: TGCGCCAGCAGCCAGGGACTTGGGGGTGACTATGGCTACACCTTC; CDR3 protein: CASSQGLGGDYGYTF
D gene: -; V gene: TRBV6-5; J gene: TRBJ1-5; clone size: -; CDR3 DNA: TGTGCCAGCAACAGGGTATACGATCAGCCCCAGCATTTT; CDR3 protein: CASNRVYDQPQHF
D gene: -; V gene: TRBV5-8; J gene: TRBJ2-1; clone size: -; CDR3 DNA: TGTGCCAGCAGCTTCGTCAATGAGCAGTTCTTC; CDR3 protein: CASSFVNEQFF
D gene: -; V gene: TRBV4-2; J gene: TRBJ2-3; clone size: -; CDR3 DNA: TGTGCCAGCAGCCACCTATCTAGCACAGATACGCAGTATTTT; CDR3 protein: CASSHLSSTDTQYF
D gene: TRBD1; V gene: TRBV30; J gene: TRBJ2-5; clone size: -; CDR3 DNA: TGTGCCTGGAGTGTTTGGACAGGGAAGAGAGAGACCCAGTACTTC; CDR3 protein: CAWSVWTGKRETQYF
D gene: TRBD1; V gene: TRBV5-1; J gene: TRBJ2-7; clone size: -; CDR3 DNA: TGCGCCAGCAGCCCAGGGGGTGGCTACGAGCAGTACTTC; CDR3 protein: CASSPGGGYEQYF
D gene: -; V gene: TRBV21-1; J gene: TRBJ2-2; clone size: -; CDR3 DNA: TGTGCCAGCAGCAAATGGGGGGGCCCCATACCCACCGGGGAGCTGTTTTTT; CDR3 protein: CASSKWGGPIPTGELFF
D gene: -; V gene: TRBV30; J gene: TRBJ1-2; clone size: -; CDR3 DNA: TGTGCCTGGAGTGTACTTGGGGAGGGCTATGGCTACACCTTC; CDR3 protein: CAWSVLGEGYGYTF
D gene: TRBD2; V gene: TRBV7-3; J gene: TRBJ2-1; clone size: -; CDR3 DNA: TGTGCCAGCAGCTCCGGACTAGCGGGGGGGCTAAATGAGCAGTTCTTC; CDR3 protein: CASSSGLAGGLNEQFF
D gene: TRBD2; V gene: TRBV6-4; J gene: TRBJ2-3; clone size: -; CDR3 DNA: TGTGCCAGCAGTGACTTCCGACTAGCGGGGGGGACAGATACGCAGTATTTT; CDR3 protein: CASSDFRLAGGTDTQYF
D gene: -; V gene: TRBV9; J gene: TRBJ2-6; clone size: -; CDR3 DNA: TGTGCCAGCAGCGTCGGGGACTCCCGCTCTGGGGCCAACGTCCTGACTTTC; CDR3 protein: CASSVGDSRSGANVLTF
D gene: -; V gene: TRBV5-4; J gene: TRBJ1-4; clone size: few; CDR3 DNA: TGTGCCAGCAGCTTGGAGGGCCATAGGAGGGAAAAACTGTTTTTT; CDR3 protein: CASSLEGHRREKLFF
D gene: TRBD1; V gene: TRBV19; J gene: TRBJ1-1; clone size: -; CDR3 DNA: TGTGCCAGTAGTATAGGTAGGGGGCGGAACACTGAAGCTTTCTTT; CDR3 protein: CASSIGRGRNTEAFF
D gene: -; V gene: TRBV11-2; J gene: TRBJ1-5; clone size: -; CDR3 DNA: TGTGCCAGCACCCTGGGGGCTGGCAATCAGCCCCAGCATTTT; CDR3 protein: CASTLGAGNQPQHF
D gene: -; V gene: TRBV2; J gene: TRBJ2-3; clone size: once; CDR3 DNA: TGTGCCAGCAGCCCTAGTACAGATACGCAGTATTTT; CDR3 protein: CASSPSTDTQYF
D gene: -; V gene: TRBV6-5; J gene: TRBJ2-2; clone size: -; CDR3 DNA: TGTGCCAGCAGGATTAACAGGGCCGCCGGGGAGCTGTTTTTT; CDR3 protein: CASRINRAAGELFF
D gene: -; V gene: TRBV7-2; J gene: TRBJ1-2; clone size: -; CDR3 DNA: TGTGCCAGCAGCCACCCAGGGGCGGGCTATGGCTACACCTTC; CDR3 protein: CASSHPGAGYGYTF
D gene: TRBD2; V gene: TRBV3-1/TRBV3-2; J gene: TRBJ2-5; clone size: few; CDR3 DNA: TGTGCCAGCAGCCAAACTAGCGGGGGCGGTCGTGAGACCCAGTACTTC; CDR3 protein: CASSQTSGGGRETQYF
D gene: -; V gene: TRBV11-2; J gene: TRBJ2-1; clone size: once; CDR3 DNA: TGTGCCAGCAGCCTTTCGACAGCCAGGGCTTTCAATGAGCAGTTCTTC; CDR3 protein: CASSLSTARAFNEQFF
D gene: TRBD1; V gene: TRBV5-4; J gene: TRBJ1-2; clone size: -; CDR3 DNA: TGTGCCAGCAGACCCCGGGGACAGGGGGTCTATGGCTACACCTTC; CDR3 protein: CASRPRGQGVYGYTF
D gene: TRBD2; V gene: TRBV2; J gene: TRBJ2-5; clone size: few; CDR3 DNA: TGTGCCATCGCCGAGCGGGGGCAAGAGACCCAGTACTTC; CDR3 protein: CAIAERGQETQYF
D gene: -; V gene: TRBV19; J gene: TRBJ1-1; clone size: -; CDR3 DNA: TGTGCCAGTAGTATTGGAGGGACGAACACTGAAGCTTTCTTT; CDR3 protein: CASSIGGTNTEAFF
D gene: -; V gene: TRBV5-5; J gene: TRBJ2-3; clone size: -; CDR3 DNA: TGTGCCAGCAGCTTGCAGGGTGCAGATACGCAGTATTTT; CDR3 protein: CASSLQGADTQYF
D gene: TRBD1; V gene: TRBV2; J gene: TRBJ2-1; clone size: -; CDR3 DNA: TGTGCCAGGAAAAGACAGGGGACCCTTGGGAATGAGCAGTTCTTC; CDR3 protein: CARKRQGTLGNEQFF
D gene: -; V gene: TRBV24-1; J gene: TRBJ2-1; clone size: -; CDR3 DNA: TGTGCCACCGGTACGACAGGTTCCCCCTACAATGAGCAGTTCTTC; CDR3 protein: CATGTTGSPYNEQFF
D gene: TRBD1; V gene: TRBV6-5; J gene: TRBJ2-1; clone size: -; CDR3 DNA: TGTGCCAGCAGTTACAGTGGGGACAGGGGACTCACTGAGCAGTTCTTC; CDR3 protein: CASSYSGDRGLTEQFF
D gene: -; V gene: TRBV6-5; J gene: TRBJ1-5; clone size: -; CDR3 DNA: TGTGCCAGCAGTCCCTACAGGGACAATCAGCCCCAGCATTTT; CDR3 protein: CASSPYRDNQPQHF
D gene: TRBD2; V gene: TRBV27; J gene: TRBJ2-3; clone size: -; CDR3 DNA: TGTGCCAGCCAATGGCGCGGGGGGGACCCCAGGGGCACAGATACGCAGTATTTT; CDR3 protein: CASQWRGGDPRGTDTQYF
D gene: -; V gene: TRBV5-1; J gene: TRBJ1-1; clone size: -; CDR3 DNA: TGCGCCAGCAGAAGAGACAGATACAACACTGAAGCTTTCTTT; CDR3 protein: CASRRDRYNTEAFF
D gene: -; V gene: TRBV2; J gene: TRBJ2-7; clone size: -; CDR3 DNA: TGTGCCAGCAGTGGCGGGGTAGGCTACGAGCAGTACTTC; CDR3 protein: CASSGGVGYEQYF
D gene: -; V gene: TRBV5-1; J gene: TRBJ2-2; clone size: once; CDR3 DNA: TGCGCCAGCTCCCCGTGGGACACCTCCCGAGGGGAGCTGTTTTTT; CDR3 protein: CASSPWDTSRGELFF
D gene: -; V gene: TRBV28; J gene: TRBJ1-2; clone size: -; CDR3 DNA: TGTGCCAGCCGAGAGATCCAGGCCGAGTGGGGCGGCTACACCTTC; CDR3 protein: CASREIQAEWGGYTF
D gene: TRBD1; V gene: TRBV10-1; J gene: TRBJ2-1; clone size: once; CDR3 DNA: TGCGCCAGCCAGGCAGGGGGTGGCAATGAGCAGTTCTTC; CDR3 protein: CASQAGGGNEQFF
D gene: -; V gene: TRBV5-1; J gene: TRBJ1-4; clone size: -; CDR3 DNA: TGCGCCAGCAGCACTGAGGGAGGGGAAAAACTGTTTTTT; CDR3 protein: CASSTEGGEKLFF
D gene: TRBD1; V gene: TRBV5-6; J gene: TRBJ1-2; clone size: few; CDR3 DNA: TGTGCCAGCAGCTTAGGCAGGGGGCGCCACTATGGCTACACCTTC; CDR3 protein: CASSLGRGRHYGYTF
D gene: -; V gene: TRBV11-2; J gene: TRBJ1-5; clone size: -; CDR3 DNA: TGTGCCAGCAGCATAGGGGGGGACAATCAGCCCCAGCATTTT; CDR3 protein: CASSIGGDNQPQHF
D gene: -; V gene: TRBV12-3/TRBV12-4; J gene: TRBJ2-3; clone size: -; CDR3 DNA: TGTGCCAGCAGTTTCGGAGGGATAGATACGCAGTATTTT; CDR3 protein: CASSFGGIDTQYF